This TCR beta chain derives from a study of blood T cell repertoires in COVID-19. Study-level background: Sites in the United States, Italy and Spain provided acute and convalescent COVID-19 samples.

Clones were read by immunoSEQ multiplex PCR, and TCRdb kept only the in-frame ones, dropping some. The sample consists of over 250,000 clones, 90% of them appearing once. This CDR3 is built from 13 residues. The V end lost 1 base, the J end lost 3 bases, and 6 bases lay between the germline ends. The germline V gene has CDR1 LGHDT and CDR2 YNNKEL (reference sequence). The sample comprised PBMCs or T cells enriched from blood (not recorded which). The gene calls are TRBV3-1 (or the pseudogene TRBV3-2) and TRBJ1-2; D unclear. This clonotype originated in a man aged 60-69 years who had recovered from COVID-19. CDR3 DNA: TGTGCCAGCAGCCAAGCGGGTGACTATGGCTACACCTTC. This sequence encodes CASSQAGDYGYTF.